Below, one T cell receptor (beta chain) is given with its context. Corrective surgery for congenital heart defects was being performed on the healthy Finnish infants who were the donors. Half of the eight donors gave about 0.5-1 mL blood during surgery. This specimen comes from a study of human thymus T cells. Here immunoSEQ multiplex PCR was the method, and the copy in TCRdb shows in-frame clones only, minus some. Of 40,000 to 45,000 clones detected, around 94% appear once; the ten largest clones hold about 0.12%. Germline assignment: CDR1 SGHTA and CDR2 FQGNSA. The CDR3 has 16 amino acids. V was shortened by 1 base and J by 4 bases, with 14 bases between the two germline ends.

Sample: blood. This sequence was found in a boy in the first two years of life with a congenital heart defect but otherwise immunologically healthy. The gene calls are TRBV7-2 and TRBJ1-3, with a tentative D call TRBD1 (5 bases). The CDR3 DNA reads TGTGCCAGCAGCTTAGTGGAATGGGACGTCGGAAACACCATATATTTT. It is translated as CASSLVEWDVGNTIYF. The complete variable domain, with remaining parts taken from reference TRBV7-2 and TRBJ1-3, reads GAGVSQSPSNKVTEKGKDVELRCDPISGHTALYWYRQSLGQGLEFLIYFQGNSAPDKSGLPSDRFSAERTGGSVSTLTIQRTQQEDSAVYLCASSLVEWDVGNTIYFGEGSWLTVV.